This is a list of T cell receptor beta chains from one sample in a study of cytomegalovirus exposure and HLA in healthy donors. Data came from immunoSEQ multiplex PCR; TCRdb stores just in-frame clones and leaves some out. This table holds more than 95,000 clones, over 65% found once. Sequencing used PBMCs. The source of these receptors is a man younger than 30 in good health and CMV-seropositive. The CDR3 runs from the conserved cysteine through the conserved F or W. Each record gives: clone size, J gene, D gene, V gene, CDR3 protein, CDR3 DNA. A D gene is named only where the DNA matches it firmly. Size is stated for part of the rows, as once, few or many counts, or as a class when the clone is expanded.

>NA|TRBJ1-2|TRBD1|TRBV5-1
CASSPGQGGNYGYTF
TGCGCCAGCAGCCCCGGACAGGGCGGCAACTATGGCTACACCTTC
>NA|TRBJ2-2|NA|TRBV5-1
CASSSQGNTGELFF
TGCGCCAGCAGCTCACAGGGAAACACCGGGGAGCTGTTTTTT
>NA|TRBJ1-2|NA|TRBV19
CASTREKGPYGYTF
TGTGCCAGTACCCGGGAAAAAGGCCCCTATGGCTACACCTTC
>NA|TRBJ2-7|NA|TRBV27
CASSPLGGISSSYEQYF
TGTGCCAGCAGTCCCCTCGGCGGGATCAGCTCCTCTTACGAGCAGTACTTC
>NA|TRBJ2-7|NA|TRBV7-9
CASRQTSNYEQYF
TGTGCCAGCAGACAAACCTCAAACTACGAGCAGTACTTC
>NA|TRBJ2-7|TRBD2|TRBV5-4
CASSKPGTSGVGEQYF
TGTGCCAGCAGCAAACCCGGGACTAGCGGGGTGGGCGAGCAGTACTTC
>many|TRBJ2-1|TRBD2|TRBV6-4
CASSEAGGSYNEQFF
TGTGCCAGCAGTGAAGCGGGGGGGTCCTACAATGAGCAGTTCTTC
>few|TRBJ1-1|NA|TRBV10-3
CAISSTGTNTEAFF
TGTGCCATCAGTTCGACAGGCACGAACACTGAAGCTTTCTTT
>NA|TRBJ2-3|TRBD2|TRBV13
CASSFGLAGDTQYF
TGTGCCAGCAGCTTCGGGCTAGCGGGGGATACGCAGTATTTT
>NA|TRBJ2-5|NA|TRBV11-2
CASSEQTGIWETQYF
TGTGCCAGCAGCGAACAAACAGGGATCTGGGAGACCCAGTACTTC
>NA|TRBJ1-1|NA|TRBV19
CASTNGWGLNTEAFF
TGTGCCAGTACTAATGGTTGGGGGCTGAACACTGAAGCTTTCTTT
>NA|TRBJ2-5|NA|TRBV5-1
CASSLEARSLQETQYF
TGCGCCAGCAGCTTAGAGGCAAGGAGCCTCCAAGAGACCCAGTACTTC
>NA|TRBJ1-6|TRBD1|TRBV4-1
CASSHQGPDRFGSQNSPLHF
TGCGCCAGCAGCCACCAGGGGCCGGACAGGTTTGGCTCCCAAAATTCACCCCTCCACTTT
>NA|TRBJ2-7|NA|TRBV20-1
CSASRRDEQYF
TGCAGTGCTAGTCGGAGGGACGAGCAGTACTTC
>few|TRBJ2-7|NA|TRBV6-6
CASSYSERNYEQYF
TGTGCCAGCAGTTACTCGGAGAGAAACTACGAGCAGTACTTC
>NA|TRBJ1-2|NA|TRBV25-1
CASSETGQSNGYTF
TGTGCCAGCAGTGAAACCGGACAGTCAAATGGCTACACCTTC
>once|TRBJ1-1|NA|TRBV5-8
CASSKVGGPEAFF
TGTGCCAGCAGCAAGGTGGGAGGTCCTGAAGCTTTCTTT
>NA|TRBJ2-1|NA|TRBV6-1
CASGRWGRSYNEQFF
TGTGCCAGCGGTCGCTGGGGCCGATCCTACAATGAGCAGTTCTTC
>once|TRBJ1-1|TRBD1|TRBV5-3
CARSLSVRGRLRSFTEAFF
TGTGCCAGAAGCTTGTCTGTAAGGGGGCGACTCAGAAGTTTCACTGAAGCTTTCTTT
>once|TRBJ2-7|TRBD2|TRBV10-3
CAAFGGGPSYEQYF
TGTGCCGCCTTTGGCGGGGGGCCCTCCTACGAGCAGTACTTC
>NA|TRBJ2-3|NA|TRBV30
CAWARYPDTQYF
TGTGCCTGGGCTCGGTACCCAGATACGCAGTATTTT
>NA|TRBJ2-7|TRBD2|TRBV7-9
CASSLTLGLAGGRYEQYF
TGTGCCAGCAGCCTCACCCTCGGACTAGCGGGGGGGCGGTACGAGCAGTACTTC
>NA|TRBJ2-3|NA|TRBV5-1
CASSSVVGQSLATSTDTQYF
TGCGCCAGCAGCTCCGTTGTCGGACAAAGTTTGGCGACTAGCACAGATACGCAGTATTTT
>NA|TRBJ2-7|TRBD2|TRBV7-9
CASRTSGARYEQYF
TGTGCCAGTCGGACTAGCGGGGCCAGATACGAGCAGTACTTC
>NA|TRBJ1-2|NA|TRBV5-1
CASSLGIGQPYGYTF
TGCGCCAGCAGCTTAGGGATCGGACAGCCCTATGGCTACACCTTC
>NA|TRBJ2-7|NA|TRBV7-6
CASSLAGQGSYEQYF
TGTGCCAGCAGCTTAGCAGGGCAGGGATCCTACGAGCAGTACTTC
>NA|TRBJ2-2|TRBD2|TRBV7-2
CASSGAGGLGGELFF
TGTGCCAGCAGCGGGGCGGGGGGGCTTGGCGGGGAGCTGTTTTTT
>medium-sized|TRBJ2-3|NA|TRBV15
CATSRGGTVTDTQYF
TGTGCCACCAGCAGAGGCGGAACCGTCACAGATACGCAGTATTTT
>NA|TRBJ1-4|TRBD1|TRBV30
CAWTLGQDNEKLFF
TGTGCCTGGACGCTAGGACAGGATAATGAAAAACTGTTTTTT
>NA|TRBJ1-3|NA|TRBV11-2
CASLLAVGNTIYF
TGTGCCAGCCTCTTAGCTGTCGGAAACACCATATATTTT
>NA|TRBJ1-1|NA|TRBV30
CAWSLTGRMNTEAFF
TGTGCCTGGAGTTTAACAGGGAGAATGAACACTGAAGCTTTCTTT
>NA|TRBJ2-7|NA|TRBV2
CASSDRSTYEQYF
TGTGCCAGCAGTGATCGGTCTACCTACGAGCAGTACTTC
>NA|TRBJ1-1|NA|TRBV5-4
CASSFRGTEAFF
TGTGCCAGCAGCTTTAGGGGCACTGAAGCTTTCTTT
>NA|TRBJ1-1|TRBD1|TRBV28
CASRPRGGWNTEAFF
TGTGCCAGCAGACCAAGAGGGGGCTGGAACACTGAAGCTTTCTTT
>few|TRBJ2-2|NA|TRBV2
CASRYRTNTGELFF
TGTGCCAGCAGGTACAGGACGAACACCGGGGAGCTGTTTTTT
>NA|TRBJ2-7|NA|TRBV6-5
CASSYGDNYEQYF
TGTGCCAGCAGTTACGGGGACAACTACGAGCAGTACTTC
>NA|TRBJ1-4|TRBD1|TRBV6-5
CASSLYRGWVEKLFF
TGTGCCAGCAGTCTATACAGGGGGTGGGTTGAAAAACTGTTTTTT
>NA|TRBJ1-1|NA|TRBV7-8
CASSFERTEAFF
TGTGCCAGCAGCTTCGAACGGACTGAAGCTTTCTTT
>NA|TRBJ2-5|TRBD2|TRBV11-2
CASSLPSGGTETQYF
TGTGCCAGCAGCCTTCCTAGCGGGGGGACGGAGACCCAGTACTTC
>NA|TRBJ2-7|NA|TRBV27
CASSLVASYEQYF
TGTGCCAGCAGTTTAGTGGCCTCCTACGAGCAGTACTTC